This T cell receptor (beta chain) was captured in a study of identical twins. TCRdb reanalysed the 5' RACE reads using MiXCR and keeps one entry per CDR3 protein. Of roughly 290,000 distinct CDR3 sequences listed, 9.5% were seen once; the top ten hold 6% to 8.5%. The data also belong to a second study, concerning yellow fever vaccine responses in identical twins.

This TCR derives from a woman aged 18 to 35 in good health. Sequenced material: CD8+ T cells sorted from blood.

CDR3 amino acids: CASSLRTIGNTEAFF. CDR3 nucleotides: TGCGCCAGCAGCTTAAGGACAATAGGGAACACTGAAGCTTTCTTT. The gene calls are TRBV5-1 and TRBJ1-1; a weak D match, TRBD1 (5 bases). The germline V and J ends were trimmed by 2 bases and 1 base, with 12 bases remaining between them. From germline, CDR1 is SGHRS and CDR2 YFSETQ. CDR3 size: 15 residues.